This TCR beta chain was obtained from a study of cytomegalovirus exposure and HLA in healthy donors. Germline CDR1 reads GTSNPN; CDR2 reads SVGIG (reference sequence). The ends lost 3 bases at V and 0 bases at J; junction bases unmatched: 8. The CDR3 contains 16 residues. Only in-frame clones appear in the TCRdb table, and some are missing; sequencing was by immunoSEQ multiplex PCR. The sample shows 150,000 to 200,000 clones, about 81% of them seen only once. The clonotype originates from a woman under 40 in good health and CMV-seronegative. Sequencing input: PBMCs. V and J are TRBV30 and TRBJ2-3; 8 bases are a match to TRBD2. The CDR3: CAWSAGRGDSTDTQYF. The DNA of the CDR3 is TGTGCCTGGAGCGCGGGGCGGGGGGACAGCACAGATACGCAGTATTTT.